This T cell receptor beta chain is from a study of cytomegalovirus exposure and HLA in healthy donors. Study-level background: Later analysis reported that the approximately 130 validation repertoires shared the platform of the 500 to 750 first-cohort repertoires.

V was pared by 1 base and J by 6 bases, with 12 bases between. The CDR3 spans 13 residues. Germline V gives CDR1 GTSNPN, CDR2 SVGIG (reference sequence). Sequencing was performed with immunoSEQ multiplex PCR; in TCRdb, only in-frame clones are kept and a portion is missing. The profile covers a few hundred thousand clones, with around 86% appearing a single time and around 0.84% taken by the ten largest. V and J are TRBV30 and TRBJ1-2, with D possibly being TRBD1 (5 bases). The sequencing sample was made of PBMCs. The receptor was derived from a young woman in good health and CMV-seronegative. The CDR3 sequence: CAWSAGVQDGYTF. The CDR3 nucleotides read TGTGCCTGGAGTGCGGGGGTACAGGATGGCTACACCTTC.